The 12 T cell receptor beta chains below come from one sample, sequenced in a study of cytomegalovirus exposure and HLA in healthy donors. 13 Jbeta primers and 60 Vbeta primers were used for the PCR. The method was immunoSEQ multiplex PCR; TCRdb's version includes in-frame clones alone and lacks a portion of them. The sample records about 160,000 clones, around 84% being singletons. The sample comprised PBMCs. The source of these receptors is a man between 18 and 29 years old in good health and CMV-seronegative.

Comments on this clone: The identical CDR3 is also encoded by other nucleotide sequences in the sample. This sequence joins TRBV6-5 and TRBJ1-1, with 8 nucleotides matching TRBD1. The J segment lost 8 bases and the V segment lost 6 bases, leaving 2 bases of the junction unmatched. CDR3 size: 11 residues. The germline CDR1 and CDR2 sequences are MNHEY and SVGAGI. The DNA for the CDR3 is TGTGCCAGCAGCCGGGACAGGGAAGCTTTCTTT. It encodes CASSRDREAFF.

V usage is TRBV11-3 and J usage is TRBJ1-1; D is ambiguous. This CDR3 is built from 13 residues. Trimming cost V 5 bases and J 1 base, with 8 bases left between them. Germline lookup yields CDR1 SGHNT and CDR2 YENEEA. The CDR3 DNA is TGTGCCAGCAGCGAGGTGGAGAACACTGAAGCTTTCTTT. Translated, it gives CASSEVENTEAFF.

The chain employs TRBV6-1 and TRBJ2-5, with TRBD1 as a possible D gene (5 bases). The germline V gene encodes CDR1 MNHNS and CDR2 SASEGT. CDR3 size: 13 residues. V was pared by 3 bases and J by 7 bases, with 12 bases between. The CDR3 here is CASSEGQGRTQYF. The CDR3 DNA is TGTGCCAGCAGTGAGGGGCAGGGTAGGACCCAGTACTTC.

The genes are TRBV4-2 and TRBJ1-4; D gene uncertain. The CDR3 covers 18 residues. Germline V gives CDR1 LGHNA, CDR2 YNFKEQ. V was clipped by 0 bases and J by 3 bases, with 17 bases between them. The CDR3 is CASSQEPASGEANEKLFF. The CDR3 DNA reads TGTGCCAGCAGCCAAGAGCCTGCCTCCGGGGAGGCTAATGAAAAACTGTTTTTT.

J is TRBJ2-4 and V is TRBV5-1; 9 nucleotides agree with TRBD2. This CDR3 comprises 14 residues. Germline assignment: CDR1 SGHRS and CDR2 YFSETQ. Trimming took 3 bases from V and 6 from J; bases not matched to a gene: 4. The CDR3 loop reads CASSSSGDGNIQYF. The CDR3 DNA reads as TGCGCCAGCAGCTCTAGCGGGGACGGAAACATTCAGTACTTC.

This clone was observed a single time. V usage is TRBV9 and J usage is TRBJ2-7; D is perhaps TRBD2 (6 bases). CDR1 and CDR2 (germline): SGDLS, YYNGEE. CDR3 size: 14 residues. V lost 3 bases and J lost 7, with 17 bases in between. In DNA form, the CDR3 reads TGTGCCAGCAGCGCCTCCGGGAGCCCCAGGGAGCAGTACTTC. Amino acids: CASSASGSPREQYF.

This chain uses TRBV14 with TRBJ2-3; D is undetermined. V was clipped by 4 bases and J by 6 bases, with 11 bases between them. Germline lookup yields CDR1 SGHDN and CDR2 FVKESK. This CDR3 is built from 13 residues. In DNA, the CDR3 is TGTGCCAGCAGCCTCCCCGCGGCGGATACGCAGTATTTT. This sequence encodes CASSLPAADTQYF.

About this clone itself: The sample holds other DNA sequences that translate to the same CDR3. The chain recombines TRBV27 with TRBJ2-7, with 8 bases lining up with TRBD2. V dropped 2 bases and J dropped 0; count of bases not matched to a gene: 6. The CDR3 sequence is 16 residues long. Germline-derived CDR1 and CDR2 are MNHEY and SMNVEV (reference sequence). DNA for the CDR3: TGTGCCAGCAGTTTACTTACTAGCGGTGGCTCCTACGAGCAGTACTTC. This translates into CASSLLTSGGSYEQYF.

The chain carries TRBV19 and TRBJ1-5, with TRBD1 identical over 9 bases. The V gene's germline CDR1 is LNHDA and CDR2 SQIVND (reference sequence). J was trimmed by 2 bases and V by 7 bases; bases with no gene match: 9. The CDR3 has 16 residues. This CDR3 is CASNFRTGVGNQPQHF. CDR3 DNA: TGTGCCAGTAACTTCCGGACAGGGGTTGGCAATCAGCCCCAGCATTTT.

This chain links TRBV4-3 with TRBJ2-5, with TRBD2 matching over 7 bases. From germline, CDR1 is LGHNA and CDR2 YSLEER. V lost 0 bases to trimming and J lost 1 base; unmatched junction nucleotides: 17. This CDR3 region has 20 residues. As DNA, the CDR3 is TGCGCCAGCAGCCAAGATCCCCCCTTGGGAGGGGAGGGCGGCCAAGAGACCCAGTACTTC. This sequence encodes CASSQDPPLGGEGGQETQYF.

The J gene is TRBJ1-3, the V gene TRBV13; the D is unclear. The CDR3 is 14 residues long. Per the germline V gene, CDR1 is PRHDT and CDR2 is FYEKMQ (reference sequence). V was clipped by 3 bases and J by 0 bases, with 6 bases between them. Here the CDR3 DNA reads TGTGCCAGCAGCTTCGGGAGCTCTGGAAACACCATATATTTT. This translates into CASSFGSSGNTIYF.

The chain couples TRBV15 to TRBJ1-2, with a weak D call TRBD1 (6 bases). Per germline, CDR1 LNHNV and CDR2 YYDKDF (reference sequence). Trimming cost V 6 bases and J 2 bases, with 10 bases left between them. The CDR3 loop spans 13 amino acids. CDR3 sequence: CATSEDRNYGYTF. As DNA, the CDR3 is TGTGCCACCAGTGAGGACAGAAACTATGGCTACACCTTC. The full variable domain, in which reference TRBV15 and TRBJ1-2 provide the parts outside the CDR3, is DAMVIQNPRYQVTQFGKPVTLSCSQTLNHNVMYWYQQKSSQAPKLLFHYYDKDFNNEADTPDNFQSRRPNTSFCFLDIRSPGLGDTAMYLCATSEDRNYGYTFGSGTRLTVV.